This record looks at one T cell receptor beta chain sequence and its context. The sample originates from a study of blood T cell repertoires in COVID-19. As for the study in general: COVID-19 samples from acute and convalescent phases originated in the United States, Italy and Spain. PBMCs, B-cell-depleted T cells, or T cells provided the cDNA or gDNA that made up the material.

The V gene end was trimmed by 5 bases and the J gene end by 3 bases; junction bases not matched to a gene: 6. CDR1 KGHSH and CDR2 LQKENI come from the germline V gene. This CDR3 has 14 residues. Clones were read by immunoSEQ multiplex PCR, and TCRdb kept only the in-frame ones, dropping some. The table includes around 140,000 clones, over 65% detected once. The clonotype comes from a woman over 75 with active or convalescent COVID-19. The chain is built from TRBV18 and TRBJ1-1; 7 bases fit TRBD1. Specimen: peripheral blood. CDR3 bases: TGTGCCAGCTCAGTCGACAGGGTTGACACTGAAGCTTTCTTT. Protein product: CASSVDRVDTEAFF.